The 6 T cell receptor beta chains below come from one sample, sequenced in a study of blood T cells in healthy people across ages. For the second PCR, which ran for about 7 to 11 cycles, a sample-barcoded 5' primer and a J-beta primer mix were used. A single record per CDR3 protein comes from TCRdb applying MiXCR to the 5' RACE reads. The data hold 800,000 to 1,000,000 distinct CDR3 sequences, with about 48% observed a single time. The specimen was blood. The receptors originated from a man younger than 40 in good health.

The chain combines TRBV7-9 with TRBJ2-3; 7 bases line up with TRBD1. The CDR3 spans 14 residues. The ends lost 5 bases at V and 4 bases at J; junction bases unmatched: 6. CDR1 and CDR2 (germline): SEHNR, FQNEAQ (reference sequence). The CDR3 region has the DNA TGTGCCAGCAGCCCCGACAGGGACCCAGATACGCAGTATTTT. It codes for CASSPDRDPDTQYF.

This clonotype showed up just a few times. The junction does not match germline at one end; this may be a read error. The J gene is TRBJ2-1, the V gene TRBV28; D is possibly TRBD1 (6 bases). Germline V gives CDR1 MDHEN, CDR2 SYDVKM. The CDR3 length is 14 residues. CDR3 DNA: TGTGCCTGCAGTTTATACAGGGACCACAATGAGCAGTTCTTC. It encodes CACSLYRDHNEQFF.

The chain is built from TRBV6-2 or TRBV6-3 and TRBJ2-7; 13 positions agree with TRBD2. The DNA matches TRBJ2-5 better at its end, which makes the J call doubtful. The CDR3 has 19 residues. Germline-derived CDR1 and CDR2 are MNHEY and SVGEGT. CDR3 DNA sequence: TGTGCCAGCAGTTACTCGCCGGCTAGCGGACTAGCGGGAGAGGAGACCCAGTACTTC. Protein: CASSYSPASGLAGEETQYF.

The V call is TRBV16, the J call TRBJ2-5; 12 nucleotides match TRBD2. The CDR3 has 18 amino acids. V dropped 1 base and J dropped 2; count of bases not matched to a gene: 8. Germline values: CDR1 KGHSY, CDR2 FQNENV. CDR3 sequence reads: CASSQFLPTSGGQETQYF. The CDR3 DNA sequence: TGTGCCAGCAGCCAATTCCTACCGACTAGCGGGGGACAAGAGACCCAGTACTTC.

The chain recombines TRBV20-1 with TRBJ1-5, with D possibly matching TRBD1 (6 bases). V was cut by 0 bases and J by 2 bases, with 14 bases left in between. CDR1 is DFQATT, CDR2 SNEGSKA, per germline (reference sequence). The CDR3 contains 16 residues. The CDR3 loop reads CSARDGRRGGNQPQHF. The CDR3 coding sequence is TGCAGTGCTAGAGATGGCCGTAGGGGGGGCAATCAGCCCCAGCATTTT.

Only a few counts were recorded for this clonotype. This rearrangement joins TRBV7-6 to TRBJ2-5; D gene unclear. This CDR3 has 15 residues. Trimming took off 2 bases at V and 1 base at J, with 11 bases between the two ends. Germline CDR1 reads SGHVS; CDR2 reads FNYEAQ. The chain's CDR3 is CASSLFPSSQETQYF. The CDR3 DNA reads TGTGCCAGCAGCTTATTTCCCAGCTCCCAAGAGACCCAGTACTTC.